Following are 2 T cell receptor beta chains from one sample sequenced in a study of blood T cell repertoires in COVID-19. Sequencing used immunoSEQ multiplex PCR; TCRdb keeps in-frame clones, though not all of them. The table has tens of thousands of clones, roughly 80% seen once. The material sequenced was peripheral blood. The receptors shown here come from a human donor in a cohort sampled during active COVID-19.

This chain joins TRBV11-2 and TRBJ2-2; 7 bases match TRBD2. This CDR3 has 15 residues. Germline CDR1 SGHAT, CDR2 FQNNGV. Trimming removed 2 bases from V and 5 bases from J; junction bases left unmatched: 5. CDR3 nucleotide sequence: TGTGCCAGCAGCTTAAGAGCGGGGAGGACCGGGGAGCTGTTTTTT. This sequence encodes CASSLRAGRTGELFF.

J is TRBJ2-3 and V is TRBV18; 8 nucleotides align to TRBD2. This CDR3 has 16 residues. V was clipped by 6 bases and J by 2 bases; unmatched bases: 10. Per the germline V gene, CDR1 is KGHSH and CDR2 is LQKENI. As DNA, the CDR3 is TGTGCCAGCTCTCCTCCCGGGGGGGGCCACACAGATACGCAGTATTTT. Translating gives CASSPPGGGHTDTQYF.